This T cell receptor beta chain comes out of a study of T cell responses to AZD1222 COVID-19 vaccine. Study-wide findings and caveats: Spike-specific TCR breadth and depth went up after people got two AZD1222 doses. Repertoires in all cases were sampled only once the peak T cell response had passed. Among those given AZD1222, only 5 to 7 were seropositive at baseline. The donors showed a predominance of white British ancestry and of females, with possible underestimation of clonal diversity.

Generated by immunoSEQ multiplex PCR, the TCRdb table keeps only in-frame clones and is missing some. The table has approximately 120,000 clones, 91% seen once. Concerning this clone: What it recognizes is unknown.

The trim removed 2 bases at V and 7 bases at J, leaving 1 base unmatched. The germline V gene has CDR1 LGHNA and CDR2 YNFKEQ. The CDR3 is made up of 15 amino acids. Specimen: peripheral blood, collected on day 0 of AZD1222 vaccination. The clonotype was recovered from an adult in good health. The genes are TRBV4-2 and TRBJ2-2, with 13 bases matching TRBD2. The CDR3 nucleotides are TGTGCCAGCAGCCAACGACTAGCGGGAGGCGGGGAGCTGTTTTTT. Protein product: CASSQRLAGGGELFF.